This T cell receptor (beta chain) was sequenced in a study of T cell repertoires in cytomegalovirus infection. Study summary: Through public TCR beta signatures, both CMV infection and matching HLA type were indicated. Study-wide points: Clonotype analysis showed dominance of the ex vivo response by HLA-C-restricted CMV-specific TCR beta clonotypes. Cumulative public TCR beta family frequency identified CMV carriers with the relevant HLA.

This clonotype came up once. What it binds is unknown. The junction differs from germline at one of its ends, possibly a read error. TCRdb re-called the reads through MiXCR, storing one row per CDR3 protein. The data show fewer than 550,000 distinct CDR3 sequences, 16% seen once. The TCR sequence derives from a human donor in good health (CMV status not recorded). Some clones in this sample may be carry-over from other donors' samples. Sequenced material: CD8+ T cells from PBMCs.

DNA for the CDR3: TGTGGCAGCAAAGGGTTCGTGAACACTGAAGCTTTCTTT. Amino acids: CGSKGFVNTEAFF. The chain couples TRBV27 to TRBJ1-1; D not resolved. In germline, CDR1 is MNHEY, CDR2 SMNVEV (reference sequence). This CDR3 contains 13 residues.